This T cell receptor beta chain came from a study of PD-L1 blockade in urothelial cancer (TCRdb year 2017). Study-wide context: Every patient began therapy at some point between 2013 and 2015 and was given atezolizumab 1,200 mg intravenously every 3 weeks. About 85% of the roughly 29 patients were males with bladder-origin urothelial cancer, and about 65% of the 29 reported a prior smoking history. An ECOG performance status of 0 or 1 was recorded for the patients, and 0 to 3 prior chemotherapy regimens had been received by the patients. Blood samples were analyzed 3 weeks after the start of treatment (second dose) and 6 weeks after the start of treatment. A median of about 150,000 T cells and approximately 86,000 unique TCRs was obtained from blood samples, and a median clonality of approximately 0.08 was observed. The study, an exploratory multi-omic analysis, examined somatic, immune and clinical correlates of response to PD-L1 blockade with atezolizumab in urothelial cancer. Pretreatment tumor samples and matched peripheral blood, collected serially before and after atezolizumab treatment, underwent TCR sequencing. Durable clinical benefit meant progression-free survival longer than 6 months, and TCR features were also tested against progression-free and overall survival. In the same patients who had TCR sequencing, pretreatment tumors also underwent whole exome sequencing and RNA sequencing. Nine patients reached durable clinical benefit, while some 21 patients did not. Pretreatment blood TCR-seq was available for about 27 patients, at least one posttreatment blood collection was obtained for around 25 patients, and tumor TCR-seq was available for around 25 patients. The paper's findings and limits, for the study overall: Improved progression-free and overall survival was found to be associated with pretreatment peripheral blood TCR clonality below the median. Among patients with durable benefit, tumor-associated TCR clones showed greater expansion in peripheral blood 3 weeks after treatment started (n ≈ 23, p = 0.022). Because the sample size was small (n of about 31) and many of the analyses were exploratory, the results are meant to be hypothesis-generating.

Points on this clone: Its antigen is still unknown. No qualities accompany the bases; no much larger clone lies one base away.

To estimate absolute template abundance from read counts, synthetic TCR analog templates were spiked into each PCR. The immunoSEQ assay used bias-controlled V and J gene primers to amplify TCRbeta CDR3 regions from genomic DNA. Rearranged TCRbeta segments were sequenced at approximately 20X coverage. In the source study's methods: Clustering was used to correct sequencing errors, and CDR3s were annotated against IMGT to assign V, D and J genes. Out-of-frame and stop-codon sequences were excluded, and only productive TCRbeta rearrangements were used in downstream analyses. Clonality was computed as one minus Shannon entropy normalized by the log of the number of unique productive sequences. Clones differing between time points or between blood and tumor were identified by Fisher's exact test with Benjamini-Hochberg correction at adjusted p below 0.01. Not all clones reach the TCRdb copy of this immuneACCESS table, which keeps in-frame sequences only. Checked studies attribute under half of the gap to unresolved V genes and leave the rest unexplained. The V and J calls and the clone size are those of that table, but D and trimming were determined from the DNA. The sample has 83,000 or so clones on record, approximately 87% of them singletons. The ten largest clones represent approximately 8.4% of the sample.

The sample's time point label is to be understood as: peripheral blood 6 weeks after treatment start. The cohort included 25 to 30 patients with locally advanced or metastatic urothelial carcinoma who were treated at Memorial Sloan Kettering on a trial protocol. Peripheral blood mononuclear cells were collected pretreatment and during treatment, at between 1 and 8 total time points per patient. The Qiagen DNeasy Blood extraction kit was used to purify genomic DNA from total PBMCs and tumor samples. PBMCs were collected pretreatment and during treatment, and were isolated and stored as previously described. This TCR was sampled from a man in his 70s with urothelial cancer. The specimen comprised PBMCs, sampled around atezolizumab (anti-PD-L1) treatment.

The DNA sequence is as follows: TGTGCCAGCACCCCGGGGGCGGGAGGAACCTACGAGCAGTACTTC. Translation gives CASTPGAGGTYEQYF. In this chain, TRBV7-2 is recombined with TRBJ2-7, with 8 bases aligning to TRBD2. Counted from cysteine to phenylalanine, this CDR3 has 15 amino acids. The CDR3 DNA has 45 bases and is translated from base 1. CDR1 and CDR2 (SGHTA, FQGNSA) derive from the germline V gene. Germline trimming amounts to 7 bases on V and 2 bases on J, with 10 as the count of junction bases outside the gene matches.